The T cell receptor beta chain described here comes from a study of beta chain features in type 1 diabetes. At the level of the study: Across all samples, some 98 million sorted cells were examined. Whole-study findings and limits: Shortening of TCRB CDR3s, moderate but significant, appeared in all four CD4+ subsets of Type 1 diabetes patients.

Using CD45RO/CCR7/CD25/CD127/CD95/CD27, CD4+ naive, central memory, regulatory and stem cell-like memory cells were sorted. What was sequenced were expressed TCRB transcripts, since all of the isolated RNA had been reverse transcribed. Sequencing was performed with immunoSEQ multiplex PCR; in TCRdb, only in-frame clones are kept and a portion is missing. The sample includes roughly 300,000 clones, 7% to 10% of them seen just once. Comments on this clone: Its antigen is unidentified.

The V and J ends lost 3 bases and 2 bases respectively, with 14 bases between them. The CDR3 sequence is 15 residues long. CDR1 and CDR2 (germline): SGHTA, FQGNSA. This sequence joins TRBV7-2 and TRBJ2-7; D is undetermined. The clonotype comes from a man aged 25 to 40 with type 1 diabetes. The sample consisted of central memory CD4+ T cells from blood. The CDR3 DNA reads as TGTGCCAGCAGCTTCGTTGCCCAACCTACCTACGAGCAGTACTTC. Amino acids: CASSFVAQPTYEQYF.